The clone carrying this T cell receptor beta chain was counted a few times. The sample originates from a study of blood T cells in healthy people across ages. The V and J ends lost 9 bases and 1 base respectively, with 15 bases between them. This CDR3 contains 14 residues. Germline lookup yields CDR1 SGHAT and CDR2 FQNNGV. Primed by a sample-barcoded 5' primer and a J-beta primer mix, a second PCR proceeded for roughly 7 to 11 cycles. TCRdb reprocessed the 5' RACE reads via MiXCR and lists one record per CDR3 protein. Of over 600,000 distinct CDR3 sequences listed, roughly three fifths are singletons. Each donor gave roughly 9.1 milliliters of peripheral blood.

The genes are TRBV11-2 and TRBJ2-5; D possibly corresponds to TRBD2 (6 bases). Material: blood. This sequence originates from a man aged 35-49 years in good health. CDR3 DNA: TGTGCCAGTTCAACGCTGGGGGGCCAAGAGACCCAGTACTTC. Translating gives CASSTLGGQETQYF.